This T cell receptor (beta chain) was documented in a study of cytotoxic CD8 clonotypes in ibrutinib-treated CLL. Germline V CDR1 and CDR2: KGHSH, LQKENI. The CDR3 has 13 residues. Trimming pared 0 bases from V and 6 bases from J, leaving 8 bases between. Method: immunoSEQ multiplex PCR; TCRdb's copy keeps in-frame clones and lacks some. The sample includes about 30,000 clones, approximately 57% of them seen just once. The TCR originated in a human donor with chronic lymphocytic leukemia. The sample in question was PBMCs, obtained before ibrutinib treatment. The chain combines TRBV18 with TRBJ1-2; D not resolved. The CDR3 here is CASSPPNFHGYTF. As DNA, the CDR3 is TGTGCCAGCTCACCACCGAACTTCCATGGCTACACCTTC.